The clone carrying this TCR beta chain has a count of ten or more. The data stem from a study of T-cell reconstitution after alpha-beta-depleted transplantation in children. Construction of the TCRbeta library involved unique molecular identifiers. TCRdb redid the calling of the PCR reads with MiXCR, one entry per CDR3 protein. The repertoire has 100,000 to 120,000 distinct CDR3 sequences, about 9.3% of them found once; the top ten carry over 8%. Sequences were derived from PBMCs from the stem cell graft donor, sampled from the stem cell graft. The clonotype was recovered from a human donor who donated a stem cell graft to a child with acute lymphoblastic leukemia.

The CDR3 protein is CATSRDPTGEWETQYF. The CDR3 DNA follows: TGTGCCACCAGCAGAGACCCAACAGGGGAGTGGGAGACCCAGTACTTC. V gene TRBV15 combines with J gene TRBJ2-5; 7 nucleotides align to TRBD1. Germline-derived CDR1 and CDR2 are LNHNV and YYDKDF (reference sequence). V was pared by 0 bases and J by 5 bases, with 9 bases of the junction left unmatched. The CDR3 consists of 16 residues.